Each of the 8 T cell receptor beta chains below was sequenced from the same sample in a study of blood T cells in healthy people across ages. The authors ran a second PCR of roughly 6 to 12 cycles using a sample-barcoded 5' primer and a J-beta primer mix. TCRdb ran MiXCR on the 5' RACE reads and lists one entry per CDR3 protein. The table lists hundreds of thousands of distinct CDR3 sequences, approximately 30% of them singletons. The sequenced sample consisted of blood. Every receptor here comes from an elderly woman in good health.

There are a few counts of this clonotype. This chain connects TRBV20-1 to TRBJ1-5; D is possibly TRBD1 (6 bases). Germline CDR1 is DFQATT and CDR2 is SNEGSKA (reference sequence). This CDR3 contains 14 residues. The ends were cut back, 0 bases at V and 6 bases at J, with 12 bases in the middle. CDR3 DNA: TGCAGTGCTAGAGACCCGACAGGTCGTCAGCCCCAGCATTTT. Protein: CSARDPTGRQPQHF.

With regard to this clonotype: At one end, the junction sequence differs from germline, possibly due to a read error. The chain is built from TRBV20-1 and TRBJ1-2; perhaps TRBD1 as D (5 bases). From germline, CDR1 is DFQATT and CDR2 SNEGSKA (reference sequence). The CDR3 loop spans 15 amino acids. CDR3 coding DNA: TGCAGTGCTACAGGGCAGGAAGGGCTAGGCTATGGCCACACCTTC. Encoded protein: CSATGQEGLGYGHTF.

This clonotype was observed a few times. This chain connects TRBV27 to TRBJ1-4; the D is unclear. V shed 3 bases and J shed 10 bases, with 9 bases lying between them. The CDR3 contains 12 residues. Germline-derived CDR1 and CDR2 are MNHEY and SMNVEV (reference sequence). CDR3 sequence (DNA): TGTGCCAGCAGTTTCCCGCGGGGAAAACTGTTTTTT. It specifies CASSFPRGKLFF.

The V gene is TRBV27, the J gene TRBJ1-1; D gene uncertain. Trimming pared 2 bases from V and 10 bases from J, leaving 14 bases between. CDR1 MNHEY and CDR2 SMNVEV come from the germline V gene (reference sequence). The CDR3 totals 13 residues. The CDR3 loop reads CASSLDGTRRAFF. The CDR3 nucleotides are TGTGCCAGCAGTTTAGACGGCACTCGGAGAGCTTTCTTT.

This clonotype was found many times. V and J are TRBV20-1 and TRBJ2-5; D is undetermined. Judging by the DNA end, TRBJ2-7 fits better; the J call may be wrong. Germline CDR1 DFQATT, CDR2 SNEGSKA (reference sequence). The CDR3 has 15 residues. The CDR3 bases are TGCAGTGCTAGAGGCGTGGCCTCCATTAGCTACGAGCAGTACTTC. It specifies CSARGVASISYEQYF.

The chain carries TRBV20-1 and TRBJ1-4, with TRBD1 matching over 7 bases. V trimming: 5 bases; J trimming: 7 bases; junction bases outside the gene matches: 10. The CDR3 consists of 14 residues. Per germline, CDR1 DFQATT and CDR2 SNEGSKA (reference sequence). The CDR3 protein is CSARMGRGGEKLFF. CDR3 in DNA: TGCAGTGCTCGAATGGGCAGGGGGGGTGAAAAACTGTTTTTT.

The table lists this clonotype with a count of one. A read error may account for a junction end that differs from germline. The rearrangement joins TRBV7-9 to TRBJ2-5; 8 nucleotides agree with TRBD2. Germline V gene lookup returns CDR1 SEHNR and CDR2 FQNEAQ (reference sequence). The CDR3 runs 16 residues. CDR3 coding DNA: TGTGCCAGCGCCGGGCCACGAGCGGGGGACCAAGAGACCCAGTATTTC. Translated: CASAGPRAGDQETQYF. Full variable domain (rest looked up from reference TRBV7-9 and TRBJ2-5): DTGVSQNPRHKITKRGQNVTFRCDPISEHNRLYWYRQTLGQGPEFLTYFQNEAQLEKSRLLSDRFSAERPKGSFSTLEIQRTEQGDSAMYLCASAGPRAGDQETQYFGPGTRLLVL.

Ten or more counts support this clonotype. The chain links TRBV7-8 to TRBJ2-7, with D possibly matching TRBD2 (5 bases). The CDR3 is 14 residues long. Trimming cost V 4 bases and J 6 bases, with 16 bases left between them. From germline, CDR1 is SGHVS and CDR2 FQNEAQ. The CDR3, as DNA: TGTGCCAGCAGCTCAAGGCGGGCCGTTGGCGAGCAGTACTTC. Residues: CASSSRRAVGEQYF.